Listed below are T cell receptor beta chains from one sample, sequenced in a study of CD8 T cells in Susac syndrome. TCRdb re-derived calls from the immunoSEQ multiplex PCR reads in MiXCR, one entry per CDR3 protein. The sample holds around 120,000 distinct CDR3 sequences, about 92% seen once. Sequencing was carried out using CD4+ T cells from PBMCs. The receptors originated from a human donor with multiple sclerosis. Both conserved end residues are part of each CDR3. Fields, in order: J gene, clone size, V gene, D gene, CDR3 protein, CDR3 DNA. D genes are given only for firm matches. Only part of the rows carry a size: once, few, many, or a class if the clone is expanded.

TRBJ2-3	once	TRBV4-1	-	CASSQDWGSTSSTDTQYF	TGCGCCAGCAGCCAAGATTGGGGCAGCACCTCTAGCACAGATACGCAGTATTTT
TRBJ2-5	once	TRBV10-1	-	CASSPGVGETQYF	TGCGCCAGCAGCCCAGGGGTGGGGGAGACCCAGTACTTC
TRBJ2-7	-	TRBV19	TRBD1	CASSIEPGQGVYEQYF	TGTGCCAGTAGTATAGAGCCGGGACAGGGGGTCTACGAGCAGTACTTC
TRBJ1-4	-	TRBV10-3	-	CAISDSGRGEKLFF	TGTGCCATCAGTGACAGCGGGCGGGGGGAAAAACTGTTTTTT
TRBJ1-5	-	TRBV6-1	TRBD1	CASCTGQGIGQPQHF	TGTGCCTCCTGCACGGGACAGGGTATCGGACAGCCCCAGCATTTT
TRBJ1-6	-	TRBV11-2	-	CASSFTNSPLHF	TGTGCCAGCAGCTTTACTAATTCACCCCTCCACTTT
TRBJ2-4	-	TRBV5-1	TRBD1	CASSLSSGQGFQNIQYF	TGCGCCAGCAGCTTGTCTTCTGGACAGGGCTTTCAAAACATTCAGTACTTC
TRBJ2-5	-	TRBV6-2/TRBV6-3	-	CASSYSGIQETQYF	TGTGCCAGCAGTTACTCGGGCATCCAAGAGACCCAGTACTTC
TRBJ2-3	-	TRBV6-2/TRBV6-3	-	CASRFGTPDTQYF	TGTGCCAGCAGATTCGGGACTCCAGATACGCAGTATTTT
TRBJ2-1	-	TRBV7-9	-	CASSWDATRQFF	TGTGCCAGCAGCTGGGACGCTACACGGCAGTTCTTC
TRBJ1-2	-	TRBV20-1	TRBD1	CSSAGGSDYGYTF	TGCAGTTCGGCAGGGGGATCAGACTATGGCTACACCTTC
TRBJ1-6	-	TRBV27	-	CASSFLGAGNSPLHF	TGTGCCAGCAGTTTTCTAGGGGCAGGTAATTCACCCCTCCACTTT
TRBJ2-5	once	TRBV12-3/TRBV12-4	TRBD2	CASSGGPGGGGSQETQYF	TGTGCCAGCAGTGGGGGGCCTGGCGGCGGGGGGTCCCAAGAGACCCAGTACTTC
TRBJ2-3	-	TRBV7-9	TRBD2	CASSLASGGIDTQYF	TGTGCCAGCAGCTTAGCTAGCGGGGGAATAGATACGCAGTATTTT
TRBJ1-1	-	TRBV7-2	-	CASSQWGNTEAFF	TGTGCCAGCAGCCAATGGGGGAACACTGAAGCTTTCTTT
TRBJ2-3	once	TRBV7-2	-	CASSTRTQYF	TGTGCCAGCAGCACCCGAACGCAGTATTTT
TRBJ1-1	-	TRBV7-6	-	CASSFTGTANTEAFF	TGTGCCAGCAGCTTTACTGGGACGGCCAACACTGAAGCTTTCTTT
TRBJ2-3	once	TRBV5-4	TRBD1	CASSLQYTGATQYF	TGTGCCAGCAGCTTACAATATACAGGGGCCACGCAGTATTTT
TRBJ2-5	-	TRBV9	TRBD1	CASSVMGDREETQYF	TGTGCCAGCAGCGTTATGGGGGACAGAGAAGAGACCCAGTACTTC
TRBJ2-5	-	TRBV7-9	TRBD1	CAIARQGVRETQYF	TGTGCCATCGCGAGACAGGGCGTGAGAGAGACCCAGTACTTC
TRBJ2-7	-	TRBV28	-	CASRSGTEGTEQYF	TGTGCCAGCAGGTCCGGGACGGAGGGGACCGAGCAGTACTTC
TRBJ1-2	-	TRBV4-2	-	CASSQLDGGSYGYTF	TGTGCCAGCAGCCAATTAGACGGGGGCAGCTATGGCTACACCTTC
TRBJ1-6	-	TRBV7-2	-	CASSRNQNSYNSPLHF	TGTGCCAGCAGCCGGAACCAAAACTCCTATAATTCACCCCTCCACTTT
TRBJ2-7	-	TRBV5-1	TRBD1	CASSSSTGGDYEQYF	TGCGCCAGCAGCTCCTCGACAGGGGGGGACTATGAGCAGTACTTC
TRBJ2-1	-	TRBV19	TRBD2	CASSIKAGLSEQFF	TGTGCCAGTAGTATAAAAGCGGGGTTAAGTGAGCAGTTCTTC
TRBJ1-5	-	TRBV30	-	CAWAARGNQPQHF	TGTGCCTGGGCGGCCAGGGGCAATCAGCCCCAGCATTTT
TRBJ2-6	-	TRBV24-1	TRBD1	CAAGQGRSGANVLTF	TGTGCCGCAGGACAGGGGAGGTCTGGGGCCAACGTCCTGACTTTC
TRBJ2-7	-	TRBV7-2	-	CASSPTRVALFYEQYF	TGTGCCAGCAGCCCTACCAGGGTCGCACTCTTCTACGAGCAGTACTTC
TRBJ2-5	-	TRBV15	TRBD2	CATLAGGLQETQYF	TGTGCCACCCTAGCGGGGGGACTTCAAGAGACCCAGTACTTC
TRBJ2-5	-	TRBV10-3	-	CAISDGGRTQYF	TGTGCCATCAGTGATGGTGGGAGGACCCAGTACTTC